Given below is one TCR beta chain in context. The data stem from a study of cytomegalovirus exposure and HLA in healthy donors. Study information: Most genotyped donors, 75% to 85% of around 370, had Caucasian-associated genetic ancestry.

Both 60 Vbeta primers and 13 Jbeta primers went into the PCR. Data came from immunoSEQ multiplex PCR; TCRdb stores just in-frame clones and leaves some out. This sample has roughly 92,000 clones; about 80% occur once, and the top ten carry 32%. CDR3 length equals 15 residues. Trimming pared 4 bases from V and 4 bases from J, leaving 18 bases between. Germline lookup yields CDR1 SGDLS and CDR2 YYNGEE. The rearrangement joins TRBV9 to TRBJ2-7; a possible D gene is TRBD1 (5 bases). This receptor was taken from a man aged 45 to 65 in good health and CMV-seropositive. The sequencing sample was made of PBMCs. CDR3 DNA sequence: TGTGCCAGCAGCAAGGGCAGGGATTTCTCTTACGAGCAGTACTTC. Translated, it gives CASSKGRDFSYEQYF.